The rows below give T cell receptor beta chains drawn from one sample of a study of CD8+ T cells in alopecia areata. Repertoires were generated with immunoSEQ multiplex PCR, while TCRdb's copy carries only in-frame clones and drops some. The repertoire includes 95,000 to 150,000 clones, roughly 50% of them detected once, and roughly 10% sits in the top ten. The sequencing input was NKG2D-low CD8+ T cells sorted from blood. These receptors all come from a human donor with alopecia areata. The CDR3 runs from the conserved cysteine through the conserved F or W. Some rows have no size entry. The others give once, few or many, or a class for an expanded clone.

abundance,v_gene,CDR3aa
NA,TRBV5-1,CASSTTGQLPGYGYTF
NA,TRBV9,CASSKDRFYGYTF
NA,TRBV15,CATSLKENTEAFF
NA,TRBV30,CAWSRGDGNQPQHF
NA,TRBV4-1,CASSSGGIETQYF
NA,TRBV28,CATDEREEQFF
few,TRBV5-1,CASSLVSNEQFF
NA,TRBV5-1,CASSLESLSRYEQYF
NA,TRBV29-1,CSVPETGLYGYTF
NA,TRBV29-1,CSVQNREGDEQFF
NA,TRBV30,CAWRIEGAHYNEQFF
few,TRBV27,CASRRGSQPQHF
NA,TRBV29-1,CSVVSGQGLHGYTF
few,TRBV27,CASSYGAGQFF
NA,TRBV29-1,CSVASSYNEQFF
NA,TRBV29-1,CSVVGLAGDNEQFF